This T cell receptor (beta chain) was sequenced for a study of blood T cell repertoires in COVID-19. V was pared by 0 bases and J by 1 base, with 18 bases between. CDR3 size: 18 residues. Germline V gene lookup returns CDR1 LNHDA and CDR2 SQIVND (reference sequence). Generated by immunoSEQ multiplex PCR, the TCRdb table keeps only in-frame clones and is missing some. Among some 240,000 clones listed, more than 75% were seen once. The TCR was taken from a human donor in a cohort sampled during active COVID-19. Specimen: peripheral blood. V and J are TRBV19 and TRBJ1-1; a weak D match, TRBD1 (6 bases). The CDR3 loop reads CASSIDVEQGETNTEAFF. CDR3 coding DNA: TGTGCCAGTAGTATAGATGTTGAACAGGGCGAGACGAACACTGAAGCTTTCTTT.